The 12 T cell receptor beta chains in this list originate from one sample, sequenced in a study of blood T cells in healthy people across ages. Primers used in a second PCR of roughly 6 to 12 cycles were a sample-barcoded 5' primer and a J-beta primer mix. TCRdb analysed the 5' RACE reads with MiXCR anew, one entry per CDR3 protein. This table has about 780,000 distinct CDR3 sequences, 46% appearing once. The specimen sequenced was blood. All receptors derive from a man older than 75 in good health.

The chain joins TRBV12-3 or TRBV12-4 to TRBJ2-5; TRBD2 matches 10 bases. The CDR3 is 15 amino acids. J lost 5 bases, V lost 5 bases, and 8 bases had no gene match. The CDR3 nucleotides are TGTGCCAGCAGTCCACTAGCGGGATCGGGGGAGACCCAGTACTTC. It specifies CASSPLAGSGETQYF.

The chain is built from TRBV6-4 and TRBJ2-3; no clear D. CDR3 length: 14 amino acids. The germline CDR1 and CDR2 sequences are MRHNA and SNTAGT. Between the trimmed V and J ends, which lost 3 bases and 0 bases, there was a span of 7 bases. CDR3 region: CASSELHSTDTQYF. The CDR3 coding sequence is TGTGCCAGCAGTGAGCTGCACAGCACAGATACGCAGTATTTT.

Only a few counts were recorded for this clonotype. The genes are TRBV12-3 or TRBV12-4 and TRBJ2-2; D gene unclear. This CDR3 is 14 amino acids long. Deletions cut 4 bases from V and 7 bases from J, with 13 bases between. CDR3 loop: CASSSGYGGGELFF. DNA for the CDR3: TGTGCCAGCAGTTCCGGTTACGGTGGCGGGGAGCTGTTTTTT.

The chain carries TRBV20-1 and TRBJ2-3, with a weak D call TRBD2 (6 bases). V was clipped by 3 bases and J by 1 base, with 14 bases between them. Germline V gene sequence: CDR1 DFQATT, CDR2 SNEGSKA (reference sequence). The CDR3 length is 15 residues. The CDR3 DNA is TGCAGTGCTAGTAGGCTCGGAGGGGGCACAGATACGCAGTATTTT. Amino acids: CSASRLGGGTDTQYF.

In its sample, this clonotype was seen once. This chain connects TRBV20-1 to TRBJ2-7, with D perhaps given as TRBD1 or TRBD2 (6 bases each). V was pared by 5 bases and J by 2 bases, with 13 bases between. Germline assignment: CDR1 DFQATT and CDR2 SNEGSKA (reference sequence). This CDR3 has 13 residues. CDR3 in amino acids: CSAGGTLAYEQYF. The CDR3 nucleotides are TGCAGTGCTGGGGGGACATTGGCCTACGAGCAGTACTTC.

Only a few counts were recorded for this clonotype. The V gene is TRBV5-1, the J gene TRBJ2-7; D perhaps matches TRBD1 (6 bases). Germline V CDR1 and CDR2: SGHRS, YFSETQ. V was trimmed by 2 bases and J by 4 bases, leaving 10 bases between them. The CDR3 length is 13 residues. The chain's CDR3 is CASSLPGTYEQYF. For the CDR3, the DNA is TGCGCCAGCAGCTTACCGGGGACATACGAGCAGTACTTC.

This clonotype is a singleton in its sample. This chain joins TRBV15 and TRBJ1-4; 9 nucleotides align to TRBD1. The V gene's germline CDR1 is LNHNV and CDR2 YYDKDF (reference sequence). This CDR3 contains 16 residues. Unmatched junction bases numbered 6, after V lost 5 bases and J lost 2 bases. CDR3 sequence: CATSLYRGRTNEKLFF. In DNA form, the CDR3 reads TGTGCCACCAGCCTATACAGGGGGCGTACTAATGAAAAACTGTTTTTT. The full variable domain, completed using reference TRBV15 and TRBJ1-4, is DAMVIQNPRYQVTQFGKPVTLSCSQTLNHNVMYWYQQKSSQAPKLLFHYYDKDFNNEADTPDNFQSRRPNTSFCFLDIRSPGLGDTAMYLCATSLYRGRTNEKLFFGSGTQLSVL.

The V call is TRBV7-2, the J call TRBJ2-3, with 8 nucleotides matching TRBD2. The CDR3 has 14 residues. With 7 bases clipped from V and 5 bases from J, the junction kept 8 bases outside the gene matches. Germline CDR1 and CDR2: SGHTA and FQGNSA. In DNA form, the CDR3 reads TGTGCCAGCACCGGGACTAGGGGGGGAGATACGCAGTATTTT. This gives the protein CASTGTRGGDTQYF.

This clonotype was picked up a small number of times. The chain combines TRBV6-1 with TRBJ2-3; 11 bases map to TRBD2. With V trimmed by 6 bases and J by 4 bases, 6 bases remained unmatched. This CDR3 comprises 15 residues. CDR1 is MNHNS and CDR2 is SASEGT in the germline V gene. CDR3 sequence reads: CASRDSGRAADTQYF. The CDR3 bases are TGTGCCAGCAGGGATAGCGGGAGGGCCGCAGATACGCAGTATTTT.

This clonotype was seen only a few times. This rearrangement joins TRBV12-3 or TRBV12-4 to TRBJ2-3; 7 nucleotides agree with TRBD2. V trimming: 7 bases; J trimming: 5 bases; junction bases outside the gene matches: 12. This CDR3 comprises 15 residues. Here the CDR3 DNA reads TGTGCCAGCACCCTTCTGGGAGGGCCTGAAGATACGCAGTATTTT. This gives the protein CASTLLGGPEDTQYF.

This clonotype was detected once. This sequence joins TRBV29-1 and TRBJ2-3, with D hard to call. Germline CDR1 SQVTM, CDR2 ANQGSEA. CDR3 length: 15 amino acids. V was shortened by 0 bases and J by 1 base, with 11 bases between the two germline ends. CDR3 sequence reads: CSVEEVGQRTDTQYF. The CDR3 nucleotides read TGCAGCGTTGAAGAAGTTGGGCAGCGCACAGATACGCAGTATTTT.

This clonotype was seen a few times. The V and J genes are TRBV19 and TRBJ2-7; D gene ambiguous. The CDR3 runs 14 residues. The V and J ends lost 0 bases and 6 bases respectively, with 12 bases between them. The germline gives CDR1 LNHDA, CDR2 SQIVND (reference sequence). CDR3 sequence (DNA): TGTGCCAGTAGTATAGATCCGATAGCCTCCGAGCAGTACTTC. Translation gives CASSIDPIASEQYF.